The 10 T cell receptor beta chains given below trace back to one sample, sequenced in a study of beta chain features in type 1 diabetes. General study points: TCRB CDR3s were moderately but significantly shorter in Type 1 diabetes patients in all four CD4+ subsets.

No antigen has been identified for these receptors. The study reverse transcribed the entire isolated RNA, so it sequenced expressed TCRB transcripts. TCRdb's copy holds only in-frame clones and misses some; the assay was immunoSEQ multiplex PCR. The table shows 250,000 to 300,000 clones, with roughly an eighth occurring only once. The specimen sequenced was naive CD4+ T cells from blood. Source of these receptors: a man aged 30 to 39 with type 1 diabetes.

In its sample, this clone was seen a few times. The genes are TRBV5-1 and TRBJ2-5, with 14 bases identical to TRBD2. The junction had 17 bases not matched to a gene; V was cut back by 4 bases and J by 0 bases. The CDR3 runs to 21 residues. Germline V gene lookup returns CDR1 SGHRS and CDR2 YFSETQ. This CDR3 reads CASSLGTGYGLAGGNQETQYF. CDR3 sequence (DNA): TGCGCCAGCAGCCTCGGGACAGGGTACGGACTAGCGGGAGGCAACCAAGAGACCCAGTACTTC.

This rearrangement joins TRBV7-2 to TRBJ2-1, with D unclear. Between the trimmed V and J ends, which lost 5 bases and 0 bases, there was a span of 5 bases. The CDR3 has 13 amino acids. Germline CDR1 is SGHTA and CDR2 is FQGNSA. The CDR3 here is CASSLSSYNEQFF. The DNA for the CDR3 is TGTGCCAGCAGCCTCAGCTCCTACAATGAGCAGTTCTTC. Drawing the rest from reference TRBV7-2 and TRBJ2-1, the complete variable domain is GAGVSQSPSNKVTEKGKDVELRCDPISGHTALYWYRQSLGQGLEFLIYFQGNSAPDKSGLPSDRFSAERTGGSVSTLTIQRTQQEDSAVYLCASSLSSYNEQFFGPGTRLTVL.

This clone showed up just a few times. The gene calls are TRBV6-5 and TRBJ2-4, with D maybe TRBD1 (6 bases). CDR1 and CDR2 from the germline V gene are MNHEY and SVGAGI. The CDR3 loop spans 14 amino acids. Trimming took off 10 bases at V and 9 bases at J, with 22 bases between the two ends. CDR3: CATRRGQSLGIQYF. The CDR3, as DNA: TGTGCCACGAGGAGAGGACAGTCACTGGGCATTCAGTACTTC.

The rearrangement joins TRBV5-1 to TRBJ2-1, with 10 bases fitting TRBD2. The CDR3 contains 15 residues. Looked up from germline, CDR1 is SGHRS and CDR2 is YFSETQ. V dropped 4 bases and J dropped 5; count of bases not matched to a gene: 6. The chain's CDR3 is CASSREGLANNEQFF. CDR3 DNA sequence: TGCGCCAGCAGCCGAGAGGGACTAGCGAACAATGAGCAGTTCTTC.

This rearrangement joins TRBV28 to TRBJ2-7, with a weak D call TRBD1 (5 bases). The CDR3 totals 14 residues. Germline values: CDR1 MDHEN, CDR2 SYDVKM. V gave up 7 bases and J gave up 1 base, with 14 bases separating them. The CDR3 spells CASKTRQTSYEQYF. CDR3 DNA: TGTGCCAGCAAAACGAGACAGACATCCTACGAGCAGTACTTC. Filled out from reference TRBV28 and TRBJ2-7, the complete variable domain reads DVKVTQSSRYLVKRTGEKVFLECVQDMDHENMFWYRQDPGLGLRLIYFSYDVKMKEKGDIPEGYSVSREKKERFSLILESASTNQTSMYLCASKTRQTSYEQYFGPGTRLTVT.

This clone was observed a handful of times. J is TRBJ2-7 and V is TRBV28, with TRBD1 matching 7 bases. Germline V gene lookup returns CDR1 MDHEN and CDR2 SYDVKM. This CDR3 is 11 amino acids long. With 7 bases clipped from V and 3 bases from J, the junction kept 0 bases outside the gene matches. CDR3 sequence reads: CASTGGYEQYF. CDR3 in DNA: TGTGCCAGCACAGGGGGCTACGAGCAGTACTTC. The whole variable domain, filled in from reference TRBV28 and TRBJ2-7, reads DVKVTQSSRYLVKRTGEKVFLECVQDMDHENMFWYRQDPGLGLRLIYFSYDVKMKEKGDIPEGYSVSREKKERFSLILESASTNQTSMYLCASTGGYEQYFGPGTRLTVT.

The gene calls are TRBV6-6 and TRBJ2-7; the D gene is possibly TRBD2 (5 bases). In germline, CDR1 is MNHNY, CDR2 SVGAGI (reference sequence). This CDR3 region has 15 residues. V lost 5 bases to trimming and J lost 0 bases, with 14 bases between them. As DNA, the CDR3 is TGTGCCAGCAGTCTGGCCCGGGGTTGCTCCTACGAGCAGTACTTC. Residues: CASSLARGCSYEQYF.

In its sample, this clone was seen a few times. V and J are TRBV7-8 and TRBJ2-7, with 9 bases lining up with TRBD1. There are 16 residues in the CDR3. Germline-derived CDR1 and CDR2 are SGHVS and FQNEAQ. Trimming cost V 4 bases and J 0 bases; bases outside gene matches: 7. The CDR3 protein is CASSSSGTGSSYEQYF. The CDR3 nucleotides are TGTGCCAGCAGCTCTTCCGGGACAGGGAGCTCCTACGAGCAGTACTTC.

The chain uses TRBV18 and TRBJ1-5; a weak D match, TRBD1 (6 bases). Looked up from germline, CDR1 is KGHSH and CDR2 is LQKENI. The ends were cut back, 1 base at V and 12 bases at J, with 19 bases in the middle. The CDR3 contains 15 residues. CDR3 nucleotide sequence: TGTGCCAGCTCACCACGGGGAGGGACACCCTTGGGCCAGCATTTT. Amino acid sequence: CASSPRGGTPLGQHF.

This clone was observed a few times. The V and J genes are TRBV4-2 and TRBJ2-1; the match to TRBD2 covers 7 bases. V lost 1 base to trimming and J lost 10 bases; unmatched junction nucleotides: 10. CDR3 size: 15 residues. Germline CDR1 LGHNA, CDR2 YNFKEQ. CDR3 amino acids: CASSQGVEAGAEQFF. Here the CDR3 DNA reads TGTGCCAGCAGCCAAGGGGTCGAGGCGGGAGCGGAGCAGTTCTTC.